This TCR beta chain was sequenced in a study of neurological immune-mediated disorders (dated by TCRdb to between 2018 and 2021). About the investigation overall: Of the roughly 34 multiple sclerosis patients, about 31 had relapsing-remitting MS and 3 had secondary progressive MS. Peripheral blood TCR-beta repertoires from HTLV-I-associated myelopathy (HAM/TSP) patients, multiple sclerosis patients and healthy controls were compared by UMI-based sequencing. The 106 TCR-beta libraries covered PBMC samples along with longitudinal samples, technical triplicates, and paired sorted CD4+ and CD8+ T-cell subsets. Of the approximately 66 subjects in the cohort, around 14 were HAM/TSP patients, approximately 35 were multiple sclerosis patients, and approximately 20 were healthy controls.

For unsorted PBMC libraries, 2 million PBMCs were used after storage in RNAlater at -80 degrees C until RNA extraction. The multiple sclerosis patients were enrolled in a US clinical protocol that evaluated disease progression with magnetic resonance imaging. Peripheral blood underwent Ficoll-Hypaque density gradient centrifugation to isolate PBMCs, which were then cryopreserved in liquid nitrogen. This clonotype was counted ten times or more. What this receptor recognizes is not known. One base away there is no much larger clone; base qualities are not given. The paper as a whole reports these results and caveats: Expanded clones from different subjects shared no identical CDR3 amino acid sequences, which suggests that TCR-beta repertoires were private in all groups. In a phylogenetic analysis, the repertoires of 18 out of 34 MS patients fell into a single cluster of related CDR3 sequences, pointing to a possible signature at the repertoire level. TCR clonal expansion was highest in HAM/TSP patients and lowest in MS patients, with MS patients falling below even healthy controls. The MS cluster was not associated with any clinical or MRI features, and the authors stated that larger cohorts are needed.

To synthesize cDNA, template-switch 5'RACE was performed with a primer carrying a 10-nucleotide random unique molecular identifier so that each TCR transcript was tagged. Each sequencing run produced over 180 million TCR-beta sequences covering 15-18 subjects. The RNeasy kit was used to extract total RNA. The KAPA Real-time Library Amplification kit was used to amplify TCR-beta VDJ regions with primers for the TCR constant region and the 5'RACE anchor. Sample indexes and Illumina adaptors were added in a first PCR, after which library yield was increased in a second PCR. The roughly 650 bp TCR product was size-selected on a 2% E-gel SizeSelection system after Ampure bead purification. Before pooling, library quality was assessed on a Bioanalyzer, concentration was determined with Qubit, and library quantification was performed with the Kapa Library Quantification kit. Paired-end 2 x 150 bp sequencing of the libraries was performed on an Illumina HiSeq 2500. To increase sequence diversity, about 24-32% phiX was spiked into each library pool. The study's processing was this. Quality-filtered reads were processed with the UMI-based MiGEC pipeline, and over 75% of raw TCR sequences were removed by the MiGEC pipeline during error correction. IMGT germline references were used for alignment of VDJ genes, and clonotypes were defined by a unique CDR3 amino acid sequence together with V-J genes. Clonal expansion, Shannon diversity and CDR3 relatedness were evaluated with VDJtools (CalcPairwiseDistances, ClusterSamples), while phylogenetic trees were built in CLCbio workbench. Using coefficient-of-variation modelling across technical triplicates, the study counted a clone as expanded if it had at least 8 unique UMIs. TCRdb ran its own pipeline on the public reads, namely fastp trimming at Q25 and MiXCR clone calling, and kept in-frame beta chains. Every CDR3 protein is listed once, alongside the most common genes and DNA of its rows. In this record, the V and J calls reflect TCRdb's handling and not the investigators' own analysis. The sample yields about 53,000 distinct CDR3 sequences; 3% to 4.5% were counted once. The ten largest account for under 4% of the sample.

V and J are truncated by 5 bases and 1 base respectively, leaving an intervening sequence of 6 bases. The CDR3 contains 13 residues, cysteine and phenylalanine counted. Of the read, only the CDR3 DNA is kept; its 39 bases are in frame from base 1. Here the chain combines TRBV12-3 or TRBV12-4 and TRBJ1-3; a tentative D match to TRBD1 spans 5 bases. The receptor comes from a woman aged 25-40 years with multiple sclerosis. What was sequenced was PBMCs. The DNA sequence follows: TGTGCCAGCAGTGACAGTTCTGGAAACACCATATATTTT. Its translation is CASSDSSGNTIYF.